One sample yielded the 4 T cell receptor beta chains listed below, sequenced in a study of blood T cell repertoires in COVID-19. The assay was immunoSEQ multiplex PCR, and TCRdb's table has in-frame clones only and misses some. The sample yields some 490,000 clones, approximately 85% seen once. The material sequenced was peripheral blood. The receptors originated from a human donor in a cohort sampled during active COVID-19.

To note about this clone: The same CDR3 is also encoded by other DNA sequences in this sample. The V gene is TRBV18, the J gene TRBJ1-2, with TRBD1 identical over 9 bases. Germline-derived CDR1 and CDR2 are KGHSH and LQKENI. The CDR3 loop spans 13 amino acids. The V and J ends lost 3 bases and 6 bases, in that order; junction bases with no gene match: 2. CDR3 in DNA: TGTGCCAGCTCACCGGGACAGGGTGATGGCTACACCTTC. It yields the protein CASSPGQGDGYTF. Filled out from reference TRBV18 and TRBJ1-2, the complete variable domain reads NAGVMQNPRHLVRRRGQEARLRCSPMKGHSHVYWYRQLPEEGLKFMVYLQKENIIDESGMPKERFSAEFPKEGPSILRIQQVVRGDSAAYFCASSPGQGDGYTFGSGTRLTVV.

This chain connects TRBV6-4 to TRBJ1-6, with D unclear. The CDR3 contains 15 residues. The V gene lost 4 bases and the J gene lost 9 bases, with 16 bases spanning the gap. Germline V CDR1 and CDR2: MRHNA, SNTAGT. Written as DNA, the CDR3 is TGTGCCAGCAGTGGCGGACTTGGTACAAGTTCACCCCTCCACTTT. It codes for CASSGGLGTSSPLHF.

The chain combines TRBV10-3 with TRBJ2-1; TRBD2 might be the D (6 bases). Germline lookup yields CDR1 ENHRY and CDR2 SYGVKD. V shed 2 bases and J shed 0 bases, with 8 bases lying between them. The CDR3 contains 15 residues. CDR3 loop: CAISEAGSSYNEQFF. The DNA for the CDR3 is TGTGCCATCAGTGAGGCGGGGAGCTCCTACAATGAGCAGTTCTTC.

In this sample, this clone turned up once. CDR3 residues: CATSLGRSGGYTF. The CDR3 nucleotides read TGTGCCACCAGTCTAGGGAGGTCCGGGGGCTACACCTTC. The rearrangement links TRBV24-1 to TRBJ1-2; no reliable D call. The CDR3 runs to 13 residues. In germline, CDR1 is KGHDR, CDR2 SFDVKD. Between the trimmed V and J ends, which lost 6 bases and 8 bases, there was a span of 15 bases.